The 10 T cell receptor beta chains below were found in one sample sequenced in a study of beta chain features in type 1 diabetes (dated by TCRdb to between 2017 and 2018). The paper as a whole reports these results and caveats: In all four CD4+ subsets, TCRB CDR3 length was moderately but significantly shorter in type 1 diabetes patients.

The method behind the library was the immunoSEQ multiplex PCR assay. The High Capacity cDNA Reverse Transcription Kit was used to reverse transcribe all of the isolated RNA, meaning that expressed TCRB transcripts were what got sequenced. TCRdb took over this immuneACCESS table, retaining in-frame rearrangements with V and J assigned. Such tables are incomplete; in checked studies, under half of the missing clones stem from an unresolved V gene, and the remainder is unexplained. This sample has hundreds of thousands of clones in its table, and over 11% of those were observed once. 0.035% to 0.045% of the sample belongs to the ten largest clones. For these TCRs, the target antigens are not known. Sequencing was done on a sample of naive CD4+ T cells from blood. The sample's cell subset or site label, decoded: true naive CD4+ T cells. These receptors came from a man younger than 30 with type 1 diabetes.

The V call is TRBV4-3, the J call TRBJ2-1; D is unresolved. Looked up from germline, CDR1 is LGHNA and CDR2 is YSLEER. With 4 bases removed from V and 0 bases from J, the gap between germline ends came to 19 bases. The CDR3 sequence is 18 residues long. CDR3 loop: CASSPPWKTLSSYNEQFF. The CDR3 nucleotides are TGCGCCAGCAGCCCACCTTGGAAGACCCTTAGCTCCTACAATGAGCAGTTCTTC.

The rearrangement joins TRBV10-3 to TRBJ2-1, with 12 bases matching TRBD2. Unmatched junction bases numbered 5, after V lost 3 bases and J lost 5 bases. CDR3 length: 16 residues. CDR1 is ENHRY and CDR2 is SYGVKD in the germline V gene. The CDR3 is CAISDTLAGGNNEQFF. Written as DNA, the CDR3 is TGTGCCATCAGTGACACCCTAGCGGGGGGGAACAATGAGCAGTTCTTC.

The chain combines TRBV7-8 with TRBJ2-6, with D tentatively TRBD1 or TRBD2 (5 bases each). V was clipped by 1 base and J by 17 bases, with 21 bases between them. The germline V gene has CDR1 SGHVS and CDR2 FQNEAQ. This CDR3 spans 15 amino acids. The CDR3 protein is CASSLGGGGQGVVTF. The CDR3 DNA reads TGTGCCAGCAGCTTAGGAGGAGGAGGCCAGGGAGTGGTGACTTTC.

V and J are TRBV5-1 and TRBJ2-4; D gene unclear. Germline V CDR1 and CDR2: SGHRS, YFSETQ. V shed 0 bases and J shed 4 bases, with 11 bases lying between them. This CDR3 region has 15 residues. CDR3 sequence: CASSLALGSKNIQYF. The CDR3 DNA sequence: TGCGCCAGCAGCTTGGCCCTTGGAAGTAAAAACATTCAGTACTTC.

The V call is TRBV9, the J call TRBJ1-3, with D possibly matching TRBD1 (6 bases). The length of the CDR3 is 16 residues. Trimming took 3 bases from V and 0 from J, leaving 13 bases between them. The germline V gene has CDR1 SGDLS and CDR2 YYNGEE. This CDR3 is CASSEQGGDSGNTIYF. The CDR3 DNA reads TGTGCCAGCAGCGAACAGGGTGGGGACTCTGGAAACACCATATATTTT.

This chain joins TRBV5-4 and TRBJ1-2; TRBD1 matches 11 bases. V lost 3 bases to trimming and J lost 4 bases; unmatched junction nucleotides: 11. Germline lookup yields CDR1 SGHNT and CDR2 YYREEE (reference sequence). The CDR3 runs 17 residues. As DNA, the CDR3 is TGTGCCAGCAGCTCTGGGACAGGGGGGCGAGGAGGCTATGGCTACACCTTC. This sequence encodes CASSSGTGGRGGYGYTF.

The rearrangement uses TRBV2 and TRBJ2-5; D not resolved. The CDR3 is made up of 13 amino acids. V lost 7 bases and J 2 bases, leaving 11 bases between the germline ends. CDR1 SNHLY and CDR2 FYNNEI come from the germline V gene. The CDR3 nucleotides read TGTGCCAGCATCGGCTACCCACAAGAGACCCAGTACTTC. Translation gives CASIGYPQETQYF.

In the case of this clone: The sample has other DNA sequences that encode this CDR3 too. CDR3 loop: CAWSVPGANVLTF. CDR3 nucleotides: TGTGCCTGGAGTGTACCAGGGGCCAACGTCCTGACTTTC. The chain has TRBV30 and TRBJ2-6; D remains ambiguous. The CDR3 has 13 residues. Trimming shortened V by 0 bases and J by 4 bases, and 4 bases separated the two germline ends. Germline CDR1 is GTSNPN and CDR2 is SVGIG (reference sequence). Full variable domain (missing parts from reference TRBV30 and TRBJ2-6): SQTIHQWPATLVQPVGSPLSLECTVEGTSNPNLYWYRQAAGRGLQLLFYSVGIGQISSEVPQNLSASRPQDRQFILSSKKLLLSDSGFYLCAWSVPGANVLTFGAGSRLTVL.

The chain recombines TRBV9 with TRBJ1-6; weak D call: TRBD1 (6 bases). The germline CDR1 and CDR2 sequences are SGDLS and YYNGEE. Between the trimmed V and J ends, which lost 0 bases and 10 bases, there was a span of 11 bases. The CDR3 extends over 14 amino acids. Here the CDR3 reads CASSVEPQGSPLHF. In nucleotides, the CDR3 is TGTGCCAGCAGCGTAGAGCCCCAGGGGTCACCCCTCCACTTT.

This clone was detected only a few times. The chain has TRBV2 and TRBJ2-3; D gene uncertain. Germline lookup yields CDR1 SNHLY and CDR2 FYNNEI. V lost 6 bases, J lost 10 bases, and 11 bases lay in between. The CDR3 contains 11 residues. CDR3 loop: CASRTAEAQYF. The CDR3 coding sequence is TGTGCCAGCAGAACTGCCGAGGCGCAGTATTTT.